A selection of T cell receptor beta chains follows, all from one sample in a study of T-cell reconstitution after alpha-beta-depleted transplantation in children. TCRdb re-analysed the PCR reads in MiXCR, keeping a single row per CDR3 protein. Among a few hundred thousand distinct CDR3 sequences, around 12% were seen once, and the ten largest hold over 5.5%. Sequencing was performed on PBMCs from the stem cell graft donor, taken from the stem cell graft. The receptors come from a human donor who donated a stem cell graft to a child with combined immunodeficiency. Both conserved end residues are part of each CDR3. The order of the fields is J gene, V gene, D gene, clone size, CDR3 protein, CDR3 DNA. The D gene is left open where the match is weak. The size field is filled for only some rows; it gives once, few, many or a size class.

TRBJ2-7 TRBV29-1 TRBD2 NA CSAEPSGRAEQYF TGCAGCGCAGAGCCTAGCGGGAGGGCCGAGCAGTACTTC
TRBJ2-2 TRBV12-3/TRBV12-4 NA many CASKDTGELFF TGTGCCAGCAAAGACACCGGGGAGCTGTTTTTT
TRBJ2-7 TRBV7-6 NA few CASSLASGKSEQYF TGTGCCAGCAGCTTAGCGTCAGGGAAGTCCGAGCAGTACTTC
TRBJ2-2 TRBV7-3 TRBD2 many CASSVAGRTGELFF TGTGCCAGCTCGGTAGCGGGAAGAACCGGGGAGCTGTTTTTT
TRBJ1-3 TRBV6-5 NA many CASSYLAERNTIYF TGTGCCAGCAGTTACTTGGCGGAAAGAAACACCATATATTTT
TRBJ2-5 TRBV12-3/TRBV12-4 TRBD2 few CASSGGLAAQETQYF TGTGCCAGCAGTGGGGGACTAGCGGCACAAGAGACCCAGTACTTC
TRBJ2-5 TRBV7-9 NA NA CASTTGVRGQETQYF TGTGCCAGCACCACGGGCGTTCGGGGCCAAGAGACCCAGTACTTC
TRBJ2-6 TRBV11-2 NA NA CASSLGWQGLSGANVLTF TGTGCCAGCAGCTTAGGATGGCAGGGACTCTCTGGGGCCAACGTCCTGACTTTC
TRBJ2-2 TRBV10-3 NA many CAISESGTFTGELFF TGTGCCATCAGTGAGTCGGGGACCTTCACCGGGGAGCTGTTTTTT
TRBJ2-2 TRBV7-9 NA many CASSFNTGELFF TGTGCCAGCAGCTTTAACACCGGGGAGCTGTTTTTT
TRBJ1-1 TRBV4-3 TRBD1 NA CASSQVRRGKTEAFF TGCGCCAGCAGCCAAGTACGCAGGGGGAAAACTGAAGCTTTCTTT
TRBJ1-2 TRBV27 NA few CASSFNRGGGPLGYTF TGTGCCAGCAGTTTTAATCGGGGAGGAGGCCCTCTCGGCTACACCTTC
TRBJ2-1 TRBV4-3 TRBD2 few CASSQASGSVYEQFF TGCGCCAGCAGCCAAGCTAGCGGGAGTGTCTATGAGCAGTTCTTC
TRBJ2-3 TRBV5-4 NA few CASSFRAAGSTDTQYF TGTGCCAGCAGCTTTCGGGCGGCGGGGTCCACAGATACGCAGTATTTT
TRBJ2-1 TRBV12-3/TRBV12-4 TRBD1 NA CASSFGGGQGPNEQFF TGTGCCAGCAGTTTCGGGGGCGGACAGGGCCCCAATGAGCAGTTCTTC
TRBJ2-2 TRBV20-1 NA few CSASGGTNTGELFF TGCAGTGCTAGCGGGGGCACGAACACCGGGGAGCTGTTTTTT
TRBJ1-3 TRBV7-9 TRBD1 few CASSFLPTGLGNTIYF TGTGCCAGCAGCTTCCTACCGACAGGGTTGGGAAACACCATATATTTT
TRBJ1-1 TRBV28 NA few CASSIDREAFF TGTGCCAGCAGCATAGACAGGGAAGCTTTCTTT
TRBJ2-2 TRBV6-2/TRBV6-3 TRBD2 NA CASSMTSEGGELFF TGTGCCAGCAGTATGACTAGCGAGGGCGGGGAGCTGTTTTTT
TRBJ2-1 TRBV5-5 NA few CASSPLNGGRSYNEQFF TGTGCCAGCAGCCCTCTTAATGGGGGTAGGTCCTACAATGAGCAGTTCTTC
TRBJ1-6 TRBV20-1 NA NA CSARQSSYNSPLHF TGCAGTGCTAGACAGAGCTCCTATAATTCACCCCTCCACTTT
TRBJ1-2 TRBV20-1 NA few CSARATGTGGYTF TGCAGTGCTAGAGCTACAGGGACTGGTGGCTACACCTTC
TRBJ2-1 TRBV27 TRBD2 few CASRFGTSGYNEQFF TGTGCCAGTAGATTCGGGACTAGCGGCTACAATGAGCAGTTCTTC
TRBJ2-1 TRBV15 TRBD2 many CATSRALSGGLNEQFF TGTGCCACCAGCAGAGCTTTGTCGGGGGGGCTCAATGAGCAGTTCTTC
TRBJ2-1 TRBV7-8 TRBD1 few CASSENRDRPYNEQFF TGTGCCAGCAGTGAGAACCGGGACAGGCCTTACAATGAGCAGTTCTTC
TRBJ1-2 TRBV24-1 NA few CATSHYRDGYTF TGTGCCACCAGCCATTACAGGGATGGCTACACCTTC
TRBJ1-6 TRBV20-1 NA many CSASGSGRQEDSPLHF TGCAGTGCTAGCGGAAGTGGGCGACAGGAGGATTCACCCCTCCACTTT
TRBJ1-1 TRBV18 TRBD1 NA CASSLDRVDTEAFF TGTGCCAGCTCACTGGACAGGGTCGACACTGAAGCTTTCTTT
TRBJ2-7 TRBV19 NA few CASSTWTGRGAYEQYF TGTGCCAGTAGTACCTGGACAGGTCGGGGGGCCTACGAGCAGTACTTC
TRBJ1-2 TRBV7-2 NA NA CASSPGLAGGYTF TGTGCCAGCAGCCCCGGGCTTGCGGGGGGCTACACCTTC